This TCR beta chain was captured in a study of identical twins. The CDR3 is 16 amino acids. The germline V and J ends were trimmed by 4 bases and 2 bases, with 16 bases remaining between them. Per the germline V gene, CDR1 is MNHEY and CDR2 is SMNVEV (reference sequence). In this sample, this clonotype turned up many times. What it binds is not known. General study findings and limits: Excess sharing by twins proved weaker in beta out-of-frame sequences. Out-of-frame alpha sequences common to twins exhibited an excess of low generation probability. A lower insertion count was a feature of abundant cord blood beta clonotypes, with no such feature in memory repertoires.

A single record per CDR3 protein comes from TCRdb applying MiXCR to the 5' RACE reads. The data contain more than 400,000 distinct CDR3 sequences, roughly 15% of them singletons. The same sample was also studied in work on yellow fever vaccine responses in identical twins.

This TCR was sampled from a woman between 18 and 29 years old in good health. Sequenced material: CD4+ T cells sorted from blood. The gene calls are TRBV27 and TRBJ2-3; D is uncertain. The CDR3: CASSSVFVPPTDTQYF. In nucleotides, the CDR3 is TGTGCCAGCAGTTCGGTCTTTGTACCCCCCACAGATACGCAGTATTTT.